The 3 T cell receptor beta chains below come from one sample, sequenced in a study of blood T cell repertoires in COVID-19 (TCRdb year 2020). The method was the immunoSEQ multiplex PCR assay. TCRdb mirrors the immuneACCESS table, restricted to in-frame sequences. Some clones are absent from its copies; in checked studies, under half trace to an unresolved V gene, and the reason for the others is unknown. Within this sample are about 400,000 clones, with 88% of them counted one time only. The ten largest clones represent roughly 2% of the sample. Sequenced: PBMCs or T cells enriched from blood (not recorded which). These receptors were collected from a woman aged 40 to 55 with acute COVID-19.

This clone was seen a few times. Other DNA sequences in this specimen translate into the identical CDR3. The gene calls are TRBV7-2 and TRBJ2-6; a possible D gene is TRBD2 (5 bases). There are 15 residues in the CDR3. V was cut by 3 bases and J by 0 bases, with 6 bases left in between. Germline assignment: CDR1 SGHTA and CDR2 FQGNSA. CDR3 DNA: TGTGCCAGCAGCTTCCGGGGCTCTGGGGCCAACGTCCTGACTTTC. Translated: CASSFRGSGANVLTF.

CDR3 in amino acids: CATSDARQIPNYGYTF. The CDR3, as DNA: TGTGCCACCAGTGACGCCCGACAGATACCCAACTATGGCTACACCTTC. This chain connects TRBV24-1 to TRBJ1-2, with a tentative D call TRBD1 (5 bases). The CDR3 is 16 residues long. Germline CDR1 KGHDR, CDR2 SFDVKD. V was pared by 4 bases and J by 2 bases, with 16 bases between.

The chain employs TRBV5-1 and TRBJ2-7; 11 bases are a match to TRBD1. The CDR3 consists of 10 residues. From germline, CDR1 is SGHRS and CDR2 YFSETQ. CDR3 loop: CASSPGTGGV. The CDR3 nucleotides read TGCGCCAGCAGCCCCGGGACAGGGGGTGTC.